This T cell receptor beta chain was sequenced during a study of T-cell reconstitution after alpha-beta-depleted transplantation in children. The CDR3 length is 17 residues. J was trimmed by 3 bases and V by 5 bases; bases with no gene match: 9. A TCRbeta library incorporating unique molecular identifiers was prepared. TCRdb called the PCR reads again in MiXCR, with one record for every CDR3 protein. The sample yields roughly 300,000 distinct CDR3 sequences, approximately 9.6% seen once. Here the sequenced sample was PBMCs from the stem cell graft donor, taken from the stem cell graft. The sequence was obtained from a human donor who donated a stem cell graft to a child with SCID. The chain couples TRBV12-3 or TRBV12-4 to TRBJ1-4, with TRBD1 matching over 10 bases. CDR3 DNA sequence: TGTGCCAGCAGTCTGACCGCCGGGACAGGGGCTAATGAAAAACTGTTTTTT. Amino acids: CASSLTAGTGANEKLFF.